The 10 T cell receptor beta chains listed next were all sequenced from one sample in a study of cytomegalovirus exposure and HLA in healthy donors. Vbeta (60) and Jbeta (13) primers were used in the PCR. The protocol was immunoSEQ multiplex PCR, while the TCRdb copy is restricted to in-frame clones and leaves out a portion. The sample lists roughly 200,000 clones; about 82% were seen once. The sample consisted of PBMCs. Receptors were obtained from a woman aged 50 to 65 in good health and CMV-seronegative.

The gene calls are TRBV5-4 and TRBJ1-6, with 9 positions matching TRBD1. The CDR3 consists of 14 residues. CDR1 is SGHNT and CDR2 is YYREEE in the germline V gene (reference sequence). Trimming cost V 4 bases and J 10 bases; bases outside gene matches: 6. As DNA, the CDR3 is TGTGCCAGCAGCGCCGGACAGGGGCACTCACCCCTCCACTTT. This encodes CASSAGQGHSPLHF.

The rearrangement links TRBV13 to TRBJ2-5; D is possibly TRBD2 (5 bases). V was shortened by 5 bases and J by 2 bases, with 9 bases between the two germline ends. This CDR3 is built from 13 residues. From germline, CDR1 is PRHDT and CDR2 FYEKMQ (reference sequence). CDR3 DNA sequence: TGTGCCAGCAGCCTTCCGGGGCAAGAGACCCAGTACTTC. Its protein is CASSLPGQETQYF.

This chain uses TRBV7-2 with TRBJ2-7, with D perhaps matching TRBD2 (5 bases). The CDR3 is 14 amino acids. CDR1 and CDR2 (germline): SGHTA, FQGNSA. The germline V and J ends were trimmed by 4 bases and 0 bases, with 10 bases remaining between them. The CDR3 spells CASSYDGSSYEQYF. CDR3 nucleotides: TGTGCCAGCAGCTACGATGGGAGCTCCTACGAGCAGTACTTC.

This sequence joins TRBV28 and TRBJ2-7, with D possibly TRBD1 on 5 matching bases. The germline V and J ends were trimmed by 5 bases and 3 bases, with 14 bases remaining between them. The germline V gene has CDR1 MDHEN and CDR2 SYDVKM. This CDR3 is built from 14 residues. CDR3 sequence (DNA): TGTGCCAGCAGTGATTACGCAGGGCACTACGAGCAGTACTTC. Translated: CASSDYAGHYEQYF.

The chain joins TRBV5-6 to TRBJ1-2, with TRBD1 as a possible D gene (5 bases). Trimming removed 4 bases from V and 2 bases from J, with 12 bases in between. Germline CDR1 is SGHDT and CDR2 is YYEEEE. CDR3 size: 14 residues. In nucleotides, the CDR3 is TGTGCCAGCAGCCCGGGACTGATAAACTATGGCTACACCTTC. This sequence encodes CASSPGLINYGYTF.

This rearrangement joins TRBV6-6 to TRBJ2-1, with 9 bases fitting TRBD2. The CDR3 spans 16 residues. J gave up 1 base and V 5 bases, and 6 bases lay outside the gene matches. Germline loops: CDR1 MNHNY, CDR2 SVGAGI (reference sequence). The CDR3 sequence: CASSPLSGRSYNEQFF. CDR3 in DNA: TGTGCCAGCAGTCCCCTTAGCGGGAGATCCTACAATGAGCAGTTCTTC.

This chain links TRBV7-2 with TRBJ2-3; no reliable D call. This CDR3 has 14 amino acids. CDR1 is SGHTA and CDR2 is FQGNSA in the germline V gene. The germline V and J ends were trimmed by 4 bases and 1 base, with 9 bases remaining between them. CDR3 sequence: CASSSHPGTDTQYF. The CDR3, as DNA: TGTGCCAGCAGCTCCCATCCGGGCACAGATACGCAGTATTTT.

The V gene is TRBV28, the J gene TRBJ2-1; TRBD2 aligns across 9 bases. This CDR3 is built from 19 residues. Germline CDR1 is MDHEN and CDR2 is SYDVKM. The V gene end was trimmed by 7 bases and the J gene end by 4 bases; junction bases not matched to a gene: 20. CDR3 region: CASTPWIVGAGGIYNEQFF. For the CDR3, the DNA is TGTGCCAGCACCCCATGGATAGTTGGTGCGGGAGGGATTTACAATGAGCAGTTCTTC.

The rearrangement links TRBV7-6 to TRBJ2-2; 10 bases are shared with TRBD2. CDR3 length: 17 residues. Germline CDR1 is SGHVS and CDR2 is FNYEAQ. V dropped 4 bases and J dropped 6; count of bases not matched to a gene: 11. Here the CDR3 reads CASSSVTSAGGAGELFF. In DNA, the CDR3 is TGTGCCAGCAGCTCCGTTACTTCAGCGGGAGGGGCCGGGGAGCTGTTTTTT.

Of note for this clone: A read error may account for a junction end that differs from germline. This sequence joins TRBV7-9 and TRBJ1-3; 8 positions match TRBD1. The CDR3 contains 14 residues. Germline CDR1 SEHNR, CDR2 FQNEAQ (reference sequence). CDR3 loop: CSSSSRQGRNTIYF. The CDR3 region has the DNA TGTTCCAGCAGCTCGAGACAGGGGAGAAACACCATATATTTT.